The 20 T cell receptor beta chains below all came from one sample that was sequenced in a study of blood T cell repertoires in COVID-19 (dated by TCRdb to about 2020). Library method: the immunoSEQ multiplex PCR assay. The source is immuneACCESS, and TCRdb retained only in-frame sequences with V and J called. Part of the clones is not carried over; for the studies checked, unresolved V genes explain less than half of this, and the remainder is unexplained. The sample table shows about 310,000 clones, and around 90% are seen once. The top ten constitute 4.5% to 6.5% of the sample. Material for sequencing was PBMCs or T cells enriched from blood (not recorded which). The receptors stem from a man aged 60 to 69 who had recovered from COVID-19.

The gene calls are TRBV19 and TRBJ2-3; D might be TRBD1 (5 bases). CDR3 size: 14 residues. Between the trimmed V and J ends, which lost 4 bases and 1 base, there was a span of 9 bases. Germline CDR1 is LNHDA and CDR2 is SQIVND (reference sequence). This CDR3 reads CASSTGFRTDTQYF. The DNA for the CDR3 is TGTGCCAGTAGTACAGGGTTCCGCACAGATACGCAGTATTTT.

This clone was seen a handful of times. The chain carries TRBV19 and TRBJ1-2; D is possibly TRBD1 (5 bases). This CDR3 region has 16 residues. Germline assignment: CDR1 LNHDA and CDR2 SQIVND (reference sequence). Trimming removed 8 bases from V and 2 bases from J, with 21 bases in between. The CDR3 region is CASEAWLSGGNYGYTF. The DNA of the CDR3 is TGTGCCAGTGAAGCGTGGCTCTCGGGGGGAAACTATGGCTACACCTTC.

The chain links TRBV28 to TRBJ2-1; no reliable D call. V was trimmed by 1 base and J by 10 bases, leaving 8 bases between them. Germline loops: CDR1 MDHEN, CDR2 SYDVKM. The CDR3 sequence is 12 residues long. The CDR3 bases are TGTGCCAGCAGTTTATTGAGGAGAGAGCAGTTCTTC. Residues: CASSLLRREQFF. The full variable domain, in which reference TRBV28 and TRBJ2-1 provide the parts outside the CDR3, is DVKVTQSSRYLVKRTGEKVFLECVQDMDHENMFWYRQDPGLGLRLIYFSYDVKMKEKGDIPEGYSVSREKKERFSLILESASTNQTSMYLCASSLLRREQFFGPGTRLTVL.

The table lists this clone with a few counts. CDR3 in DNA: TGTGCCAGCAGTTTGCCGGTTCCCTATGGCTACACCTTC. It encodes CASSLPVPYGYTF. The gene calls are TRBV28 and TRBJ1-2; the D is unclear. Germline loops: CDR1 MDHEN, CDR2 SYDVKM. V dropped 3 bases and J dropped 4 bases, with 9 bases sitting between them. The CDR3 totals 13 residues.

The gene calls are TRBV5-1 and TRBJ1-5; 8 bases align to TRBD1. The CDR3 sequence is 17 residues long. Trimming took 0 bases from V and 2 from J; bases not matched to a gene: 7. CDR1 SGHRS and CDR2 YFSETQ come from the germline V gene. CDR3 region: CASSLGAGTGGNQPQHF. DNA of the CDR3: TGCGCCAGCAGCTTGGGGGCCGGGACAGGTGGCAATCAGCCCCAGCATTTT.

V usage is TRBV3-1 (or the pseudogene TRBV3-2) and J usage is TRBJ1-2; D not resolved. CDR3 length equals 17 residues. In germline, CDR1 is LGHDT, CDR2 YNNKEL (reference sequence). V gave up 1 base and J gave up 5 bases, with 20 bases separating them. CDR3 loop: CASSQAGKGVGTYGYTF. In DNA form, the CDR3 reads TGTGCCAGCAGCCAAGCGGGTAAGGGAGTGGGAACATATGGCTACACCTTC.

The CDR3 here is CASSQYGQTSYEQYF. The CDR3 DNA sequence: TGCGCCAGCAGCCAGTACGGACAAACCTCCTACGAGCAGTACTTC. This chain joins TRBV4-3 and TRBJ2-7; TRBD1 is a possible D gene (5 bases). V lost 3 bases and J 0 bases, leaving 12 bases between the germline ends. This CDR3 is 15 amino acids long. Germline V gene lookup returns CDR1 LGHNA and CDR2 YSLEER.

The chain links TRBV6-5 to TRBJ1-2, with D maybe TRBD1 (5 bases). Germline CDR1 is MNHEY and CDR2 is SVGAGI. Between the trimmed V and J ends, which lost 6 bases and 8 bases, there was a span of 13 bases. The CDR3 totals 12 residues. The CDR3 spells CASSSRVEGYTF. The CDR3 nucleotides are TGTGCCAGCAGCTCCAGGGTGGAGGGCTACACCTTC.

The chain couples TRBV18 to TRBJ2-3; 13 nucleotides line up with TRBD2. This CDR3 has 20 amino acids. Germline-derived CDR1 and CDR2 are KGHSH and LQKENI. Unmatched junction bases numbered 16, after V lost 4 bases and J lost 3 bases. The CDR3 DNA reads as TGTGCCAGCTCACAACAAAGACCGGGACTAGCGGGATCTAGAACAGATACGCAGTATTTT. Its protein product is CASSQQRPGLAGSRTDTQYF.

This sequence joins TRBV24-1 and TRBJ2-2; TRBD1 matches 8 bases. The V and J ends lost 8 bases and 0 bases, in that order; junction bases with no gene match: 4. There are 15 residues in the CDR3. The V gene's germline CDR1 is KGHDR and CDR2 SFDVKD. The CDR3, as DNA: TGTGCCACCACGAAGACAGGGGCGAACACCGGGGAGCTGTTTTTT. Protein product: CATTKTGANTGELFF.

The V call is TRBV18, the J call TRBJ2-3; 8 bases align to TRBD2. Losses at the gene ends were 2 bases for V and 6 bases for J; bases not matched to a gene: 10. The germline V gene encodes CDR1 KGHSH and CDR2 LQKENI. The CDR3 totals 16 residues. The CDR3 reads CASSPEGAGGADTQYF. Here the CDR3 DNA reads TGTGCCAGCTCACCAGAAGGCGCGGGAGGCGCCGATACGCAGTATTTT.

The chain is built from TRBV12-5 and TRBJ1-1; TRBD1 might be the D (6 bases). The CDR3 covers 13 residues. Germline V gives CDR1 LGHNT, CDR2 FRNRAP. Trimming took off 3 bases at V and 5 bases at J, with 10 bases between the two ends. Here the CDR3 reads CASGFQGWTEAFF. The CDR3 DNA reads TGTGCTAGTGGTTTTCAGGGGTGGACTGAAGCTTTCTTT. Together with reference TRBV12-5 and TRBJ1-1, the CDR3 gives the full variable domain: DARVTQTPRHKVTEMGQEVTMRCQPILGHNTVFWYRQTMMQGLELLAYFRNRAPLDDSGMPKDRFSAEMPDATLATLKIQPSEPRDSAVYFCASGFQGWTEAFFGQGTRLTVV.

V gene TRBV5-1 combines with J gene TRBJ1-2; 10 bases line up with TRBD1. V dropped 3 bases and J dropped 3; count of bases not matched to a gene: 11. CDR3 length: 17 amino acids. The V gene's germline CDR1 is SGHRS and CDR2 YFSETQ. The CDR3 bases are TGCGCCAGCAGCTCCGGGACAGGGGTCGGGATTTACTATGGCTACACCTTC. Translated: CASSSGTGVGIYYGYTF.

The chain employs TRBV4-2 and TRBJ1-2; perhaps TRBD1 as D (6 bases). This CDR3 contains 14 residues. V lost 0 bases and J 5 bases, leaving 10 bases between the germline ends. The germline gives CDR1 LGHNA, CDR2 YNFKEQ. The CDR3 loop reads CASSQEGRGYGYTF. In DNA, the CDR3 is TGTGCCAGCAGCCAAGAGGGCAGGGGTTATGGCTACACCTTC.

This rearrangement joins TRBV19 to TRBJ2-7; 9 nucleotides agree with TRBD2. The germline V gene encodes CDR1 LNHDA and CDR2 SQIVND (reference sequence). The CDR3 is made up of 14 amino acids. The V segment lost 4 bases and the J segment 5 bases; nucleotides outside the gene matches: 6. For the CDR3, the DNA is TGTGCCAGTAGTACTCTAGCGGGAAGGAACGAGCAGTACTTC. This sequence encodes CASSTLAGRNEQYF.

The chain links TRBV18 to TRBJ1-3; no clear D. CDR3 length: 14 residues. Germline CDR1 is KGHSH and CDR2 is LQKENI. Trimming shortened V by 1 base and J by 6 bases, and 10 bases separated the two germline ends. The CDR3 here is CASSPRPGENTIYF. In nucleotides, the CDR3 is TGTGCCAGCTCACCACGGCCGGGAGAAAACACCATATATTTT.

This rearrangement joins TRBV28 to TRBJ2-4, with 9 bases fitting TRBD1. The CDR3 sequence is 16 residues long. Trimming at V came to 5 bases and at J to 0 bases, leaving 5 bases not matched to a gene. Germline V gene data show CDR1 as MDHEN and CDR2 as SYDVKM. The CDR3 nucleotides are TGTGCCAGCAGTCGGGGACAGGGAATAGCCAAAAACATTCAGTACTTC. This gives the protein CASSRGQGIAKNIQYF.

The rearrangement links TRBV7-8 to TRBJ2-1; possible D gene TRBD1, 6 bases. The CDR3 is 16 amino acids. Trimming took 5 bases from V and 2 from J, leaving 16 bases between them. Germline values: CDR1 SGHVS, CDR2 FQNEAQ. CDR3 protein: CASSGKTGNPYNEQFF. The CDR3 DNA reads as TGTGCCAGCAGCGGAAAAACAGGGAATCCCTACAATGAGCAGTTCTTC.

This clone was observed a handful of times. The chain joins TRBV6-5 to TRBJ2-6; 10 bases are a match to TRBD1. The germline gives CDR1 MNHEY, CDR2 SVGAGI. The CDR3 has 15 amino acids. After removal of 10 bases from V and 0 bases from J, the junction contained 3 bases not matched to a gene. CDR3 residues: CATRTGGSGANVLTF. The CDR3 DNA follows: TGTGCCACTCGGACAGGGGGCTCTGGGGCCAACGTCCTGACTTTC.

The rearrangement joins TRBV5-1 to TRBJ1-5; D may be TRBD1 (5 bases). Deletions cut 0 bases from V and 0 bases from J, with 7 bases between. In germline, CDR1 is SGHRS, CDR2 YFSETQ. This CDR3 is built from 15 residues. The CDR3 nucleotides read TGCGCCAGCAGCTTGGGGGACTTTAGCAATCAGCCCCAGCATTTT. Amino acids: CASSLGDFSNQPQHF.